These T cell receptor beta chains were read from a single sample in a study of blood T cell repertoires in COVID-19. Profiled with immunoSEQ multiplex PCR; TCRdb holds only in-frame clones, not every one. The sample has fewer than 450,000 clones, around 88% seen once; the top ten hold 10% to 15%. The source material was peripheral blood. Every receptor here comes from a woman aged 45-60 years with COVID-19, enrolled during active disease. Both conserved end residues are part of each CDR3. D genes are given only for firm matches. A clone size is listed for some rows: how often the clone was seen (once, few, many), or a class if it is expanded.

abundance	v_gene	j_gene	d_gene	CDR3aa	CDR3nt
.	TRBV5-4	TRBJ1-1	TRBD1	CASSLDRTWDTEAFF	TGTGCCAGCAGCCTGGACAGGACCTGGGACACTGAAGCTTTCTTT
.	TRBV30	TRBJ2-3	TRBD2	CAWSQGGDTQYF	TGTGCCTGGAGTCAGGGAGGGGATACGCAGTATTTT
.	TRBV10-3	TRBJ2-2	TRBD2	CAIRGGSGELFF	TGTGCCATCAGGGGGGGGTCCGGGGAGCTGTTTTTT
once	TRBV27	TRBJ1-1	.	CASSNRDRGEAFF	TGTGCCAGCAGTAATCGCGACAGAGGTGAAGCTTTCTTT
.	TRBV30	TRBJ1-5	TRBD1	CAWSPGTGTPSNQPQHF	TGTGCCTGGAGCCCCGGGACAGGAACGCCGAGCAATCAGCCCCAGCATTTT
.	TRBV4-2	TRBJ2-1	TRBD2	CASSQDSSGGLNEQFF	TGTGCCAGCAGCCAAGATAGTAGCGGGGGGCTCAATGAGCAGTTCTTC
once	TRBV6-2/TRBV6-3	TRBJ2-2	.	CASSPDFHGANTGELFF	TGTGCCAGCAGCCCTGACTTTCACGGAGCTAACACCGGGGAGCTGTTTTTT
.	TRBV24-1	TRBJ1-2	.	CATSDSDYGYTF	TGTGCCACCAGTGACTCAGACTATGGCTACACCTTC
.	TRBV6-6	TRBJ2-7	.	CASSFRGTPSEQYF	TGTGCCAGCAGTTTTCGGGGGACCCCCTCCGAGCAGTACTTC
.	TRBV12-1	TRBJ1-1	.	CASSFRQVGEAFF	TGTGCCAGCAGCTTTCGACAGGTCGGTGAAGCTTTCTTT
.	TRBV6-2/TRBV6-3	TRBJ2-1	.	CASSIWGGLAGNEQFF	TGTGCCAGCAGTATATGGGGGGGCCTCGCAGGCAATGAGCAGTTCTTC
few	TRBV27	TRBJ2-1	.	CASSPGPRDEQFF	TGTGCCAGCAGTCCCGGGCCGCGGGATGAGCAGTTCTTC
.	TRBV29-1	TRBJ1-2	.	CSTTTSGDYGYTF	TGCAGCACAACCACCTCGGGGGACTATGGCTACACCTTC
.	TRBV18	TRBJ2-1	TRBD2	CASSLRTSGGRYNEQFF	TGTGCCAGCTCACTCCGGACTAGCGGGGGGAGGTACAATGAGCAGTTCTTC
.	TRBV5-4	TRBJ1-2	.	CASSSPSPGSGDGYTF	TGTGCCAGCAGCTCCCCTTCACCCGGGTCAGGGGATGGCTACACCTTC
.	TRBV28	TRBJ1-6	TRBD1	CASSHRQGWSNSPLHF	TGTGCCAGCAGCCACCGACAGGGTTGGTCTAATTCACCCCTCCACTTT
.	TRBV30	TRBJ1-3	.	CACLDSTAGNTIYF	TGTGCCTGCCTGGACTCGACCGCTGGAAACACCATATATTTT
.	TRBV5-1	TRBJ2-7	.	CASSLADRTEQYF	TGCGCCAGCAGCTTGGCTGACAGGACCGAGCAGTACTTC
.	TRBV4-1	TRBJ2-7	TRBD2	CASSHETSGGDLSYEQYF	TGCGCCAGCAGCCACGAGACTAGCGGGGGGGACCTTTCCTACGAGCAGTACTTC
.	TRBV9	TRBJ2-3	TRBD2	CASSPRGRGTDTQYF	TGTGCCAGCAGCCCCCGGGGGAGGGGCACAGATACGCAGTATTTT
once	TRBV9	TRBJ2-7	.	CASSAQPSGEQYF	TGTGCCAGCAGCGCCCAGCCCTCAGGGGAGCAGTACTTC
.	TRBV3-1/TRBV3-2	TRBJ2-3	TRBD2	CASSRRTSGNADTQYF	TGTGCCAGCAGCCGCCGAACTAGCGGAAATGCAGATACGCAGTATTTT
.	TRBV2	TRBJ1-6	.	CASRELDSPLHF	TGTGCCAGCAGGGAACTAGATTCACCCCTCCACTTT
.	TRBV28	TRBJ2-7	.	CASSFVRGEQYF	TGTGCCAGCAGTTTTGTAAGGGGCGAGCAGTACTTC
.	TRBV27	TRBJ2-7	.	CASSRRGYEQYF	TGTGCCAGCAGTCGGCGGGGCTACGAGCAGTACTTC
.	TRBV5-6	TRBJ2-1	TRBD1	CASSLADRDFNEQFF	TGTGCCAGCAGCTTGGCGGACAGGGATTTCAATGAGCAGTTCTTC
.	TRBV6-5	TRBJ2-7	TRBD1	CASSQDRGYEQYF	TGTGCCAGCAGTCAGGACAGGGGGTACGAGCAGTACTTC
.	TRBV5-4	TRBJ1-4	.	CASSLAPRGAGEKLFF	TGTGCCAGCAGCTTGGCCCCTCGGGGGGCGGGCGAAAAACTGTTTTTT
.	TRBV6-1	TRBJ2-7	TRBD1	CASSEEPGGIDEQYF	TGTGCCAGCAGTGAAGAACCAGGGGGCATCGACGAGCAGTACTTC
.	TRBV4-1	TRBJ1-6	.	CASSPVPDSPLHF	TGCGCCAGCAGCCCAGTCCCCGATTCACCCCTCCACTTT
.	TRBV7-2	TRBJ1-6	TRBD1	CASDTGTGDNSPLHF	TGTGCCAGCGATACCGGGACAGGGGATAATTCACCCCTCCACTTT
.	TRBV9	TRBJ2-3	TRBD2	CARGGTSGSASTDTQYF	TGTGCCAGAGGGGGGACTAGCGGGTCCGCAAGCACAGATACGCAGTATTTT
.	TRBV6-5	TRBJ2-2	.	CASREVGGTGELFF	TGTGCCAGCAGAGAGGTCGGGGGCACCGGGGAGCTGTTTTTT
.	TRBV28	TRBJ2-7	TRBD1	CASSLPTGGSRLGYEQYF	TGTGCCAGCAGCCTACCGACAGGGGGGAGCAGACTTGGCTACGAGCAGTACTTC
once	TRBV27	TRBJ1-2	.	CASSGGGAGNYGYTF	TGTGCCAGCAGTGGAGGAGGGGCGGGTAACTATGGCTACACCTTC
.	TRBV6-5	TRBJ2-3	.	CAVRQGRTDTQYF	TGTGCCGTACGTCAGGGCCGCACAGATACGCAGTATTTT
once	TRBV10-3	TRBJ2-6	TRBD2	CAISLRGPSGGSEAGANVLTF	TGTGCCATCAGTCTTAGGGGGCCTAGCGGGGGATCCGAGGCTGGGGCCAACGTCCTGACTTTC
.	TRBV11-3	TRBJ2-1	TRBD2	CASSLEGTSGSSYNEQFF	TGTGCCAGCAGCTTAGAGGGGACTAGCGGCAGCTCCTACAATGAGCAGTTCTTC
.	TRBV29-1	TRBJ2-1	.	CSVERRSSYNEQFF	TGCAGCGTTGAGAGGCGGAGCTCCTACAATGAGCAGTTCTTC
.	TRBV7-8	TRBJ2-7	.	CASSFETAIYEQYF	TGTGCCAGCAGCTTTGAGACAGCCATCTACGAGCAGTACTTC
.	TRBV3-1/TRBV3-2	TRBJ2-7	TRBD2	CASSPLGLAGGGEQYF	TGTGCCAGCAGCCCCTTGGGACTAGCGGGGGGGGGAGAGCAGTACTTC
.	TRBV28	TRBJ1-5	.	CASRSFGPQHF	TGTGCCAGCAGGTCCTTCGGGCCCCAGCATTTT
.	TRBV5-8	TRBJ1-5	.	CASSPDGGYSNQPQHF	TGTGCCAGCAGCCCCGACGGGGGTTATAGCAATCAGCCCCAGCATTTT
.	TRBV4-1	TRBJ1-1	.	CASSHRRTAAQGLNTEAFF	TGCGCCAGCAGCCATCGAAGAACGGCAGCTCAGGGATTGAACACTGAAGCTTTCTTT